These 32 T cell receptor beta chains originate from one sample sequenced in a study of T cell responses to AZD1222 COVID-19 vaccine. Only in-frame clones appear in the TCRdb table, and some are missing; sequencing was by immunoSEQ multiplex PCR. The data show tens of thousands of clones, around 78% seen once. Material: peripheral blood, obtained 28 days after the second AZD1222 dose. The receptors were sampled from an adult who received the AZD1222 COVID-19 vaccine.

This chain joins TRBV6-5 and TRBJ2-7, with a possible D match to TRBD2 (6 bases). Trimming removed 4 bases from V and 3 bases from J, with 13 bases in between. Germline values: CDR1 MNHEY, CDR2 SVGAGI. The CDR3 totals 14 residues. The CDR3 spells CASSSPGLNYEQYF. The DNA of the CDR3 is TGTGCCAGCAGTTCGCCGGGACTGAACTACGAGCAGTACTTC.

This chain joins TRBV3-1 (or the pseudogene TRBV3-2) and TRBJ2-4; 9 nucleotides align to TRBD2. Germline CDR1 and CDR2: LGHDT and YNNKEL (reference sequence). J was trimmed by 8 bases and V by 3 bases; bases with no gene match: 5. The CDR3 contains 14 residues. DNA of the CDR3: TGTGCCAGCAGCCAGCGGGGGGGCATCGACATTCAGTACTTC. Amino acids: CASSQRGGIDIQYF.

This CDR3 reads CASSWGLAGATGELFF. The DNA of the CDR3 is TGTGCCAGCAGCTGGGGGTTAGCGGGAGCCACCGGGGAGCTGTTTTTT. This chain links TRBV5-6 with TRBJ2-2, with 9 positions matching TRBD2. The CDR3 runs 16 residues. Losses at the gene ends were 3 bases for V and 4 bases for J; bases not matched to a gene: 7. Germline assignment: CDR1 SGHDT and CDR2 YYEEEE.

The J gene is TRBJ1-3, the V gene TRBV4-1; tentative D call: TRBD1 (5 bases). This CDR3 region has 14 residues. Per germline, CDR1 MGHRA and CDR2 YSYEKL. The ends were cut back, 2 bases at V and 4 bases at J, with 9 bases in the middle. CDR3 amino acids: CASSQQGKGNTIYF. The CDR3 coding sequence is TGCGCCAGCAGCCAACAGGGTAAAGGAAACACCATATATTTT.

This chain joins TRBV6-6 and TRBJ1-1; D is unclear. V was pared by 6 bases and J by 5 bases, with 10 bases between. CDR3 length equals 12 residues. Germline assignment: CDR1 MNHNY and CDR2 SVGAGI (reference sequence). The CDR3 sequence is CASSQIKTEAFF. The CDR3 DNA sequence: TGTGCCAGCAGCCAAATTAAAACTGAAGCTTTCTTT.

The V gene is TRBV11-1, the J gene TRBJ2-2; D is unresolved. Trimming removed 2 bases at V and 2 bases at J, with 12 bases between. Germline-derived CDR1 and CDR2 are SGHAT and FQDESV (reference sequence). The CDR3 has 16 residues. The CDR3 DNA is TGTGCCAGCAGCTTACCGATCGGTGACAACACCGGGGAGCTGTTTTTT. Translating it yields CASSLPIGDNTGELFF. Using reference TRBV11-1 and TRBJ2-2 for the parts outside the CDR3, the full variable domain is EAEVAQSPRYKITEKSQAVAFWCDPISGHATLYWYRQILGQGPELLVQFQDESVVDDSQLPKDRFSAERLKGVDSTLKIQPAELGDSAMYLCASSLPIGDNTGELFFGEGSRLTVL.

The rearrangement links TRBV5-8 to TRBJ2-3, with TRBD2 matching 8 bases. The CDR3 extends over 15 amino acids. With 0 bases clipped from V and 1 base from J, the junction kept 1 base outside the gene matches. Germline V gene lookup returns CDR1 SGHTS and CDR2 YDEGEE. CDR3: CASSLGRGGTDTQYF. The CDR3 DNA follows: TGTGCCAGCAGCTTGGGGCGGGGGGGCACAGATACGCAGTATTTT.

This clone was counted a few times. The V and J genes are TRBV20-1 and TRBJ1-1; D unclear. CDR3 length equals 11 residues. Looked up from germline, CDR1 is DFQATT and CDR2 is SNEGSKA (reference sequence). Deletions cut 3 bases from V and 5 bases from J, with 7 bases between. The CDR3 DNA is TGCAGTGCTAGCCTTATTACTGAAGCTTTCTTT. As protein: CSASLITEAFF.

The genes are TRBV12-3 or TRBV12-4 and TRBJ1-1, with no clear D. The CDR3 runs 12 residues. Trimming removed 5 bases at V and 5 bases at J, with 9 bases between. CDR3 amino acids: CASSLGLTEAFF. CDR3 DNA sequence: TGTGCCAGCAGTCTTGGCTTAACTGAAGCTTTCTTT.

The V gene is TRBV19, the J gene TRBJ1-3, with 7 nucleotides matching TRBD1. Per germline, CDR1 LNHDA and CDR2 SQIVND (reference sequence). The CDR3 consists of 14 residues. V dropped 5 bases and J dropped 2; count of bases not matched to a gene: 3. The CDR3 nucleotides read TGTGCCAGTAGTCCGGGGACAGCTGGAAACACCATATATTTT. It yields the protein CASSPGTAGNTIYF.

The chain employs TRBV27 and TRBJ1-2; 8 bases fit TRBD1. Germline lookup yields CDR1 MNHEY and CDR2 SMNVEV (reference sequence). With 8 bases clipped from V and 2 bases from J, the junction kept 10 bases outside the gene matches. There are 15 residues in the CDR3. CDR3: CASDYPGQVNYGYTF. In DNA, the CDR3 is TGTGCCAGCGATTATCCGGGACAGGTAAACTATGGCTACACCTTC.

This clone was seen a handful of times. The chain employs TRBV2 and TRBJ1-2; no firm D call. Deletions cut 6 bases from V and 6 bases from J, with 2 bases between. CDR3 size: 9 residues. The germline CDR1 and CDR2 sequences are SNHLY and FYNNEI. CDR3 coding DNA: TGTGCCAGCAGGGATGGCTACACCTTC. It yields the protein CASRDGYTF. Full variable domain (rest looked up from reference TRBV2 and TRBJ1-2): EPEVTQTPSHQVTQMGQEVILRCVPISNHLYFYWYRQILGQKVEFLVSFYNNEISEKSEIFDDQFSVERPDGSNFTLKIRSTKLEDSAMYFCASRDGYTFGSGTRLTVV.

The chain uses TRBV27 and TRBJ1-2; D is unclear. The V end lost 7 bases, the J end lost 0 bases, and 9 bases lay between the germline ends. There are 13 residues in the CDR3. CDR1 and CDR2 from the germline V gene are MNHEY and SMNVEV (reference sequence). The CDR3 region is CASKDRANYGYTF. The CDR3 DNA sequence: TGTGCCAGCAAAGACCGAGCTAACTATGGCTACACCTTC.

This clone has a handful of counts. The chain couples TRBV3-1 (or the pseudogene TRBV3-2) to TRBJ2-5, with TRBD2 as a possible D gene (5 bases). V was shortened by 4 bases and J by 1 base, with 7 bases between the two germline ends. Germline CDR1 and CDR2: LGHDT and YNNKEL (reference sequence). The CDR3 spans 13 residues. The CDR3 loop is CASSRTVQETQYF. CDR3 coding DNA: TGTGCCAGCAGCCGGACTGTCCAAGAGACCCAGTACTTC.

The chain uses TRBV2 and TRBJ1-2; weak D call: TRBD1 (5 bases). V shed 4 bases and J shed 6 bases, with 24 bases lying between them. Per germline, CDR1 SNHLY and CDR2 FYNNEI. The CDR3 is 17 residues long. This CDR3 is CASSVQSGLGVSDGYTF. The CDR3 coding sequence is TGTGCCAGCAGTGTCCAGTCGGGTCTAGGGGTTTCAGATGGCTACACCTTC.

The V call is TRBV6-4, the J call TRBJ2-1, with 7 positions matching TRBD1. The V gene's germline CDR1 is MRHNA and CDR2 SNTAGT. The CDR3 runs to 15 residues. The J segment lost 2 bases and the V segment lost 7 bases, leaving 8 bases of the junction unmatched. CDR3 DNA: TGTGCCAGCATTCAGGGTCAGGGGGCCTACAATGAGCAGTTCTTC. Translation gives CASIQGQGAYNEQFF.

The rearrangement uses TRBV4-2 and TRBJ1-5; TRBD1 agrees at 10 bases. The germline V gene has CDR1 LGHNA and CDR2 YNFKEQ. V was clipped by 0 bases and J by 3 bases; unmatched bases: 14. This CDR3 is 20 amino acids long. The CDR3 DNA is TGTGCCAGCAGCCAAGAAGCGGGAGGCTCCGGGACAGGGGCCAATCAGCCCCAGCATTTT. It yields the protein CASSQEAGGSGTGANQPQHF.

The V call is TRBV15, the J call TRBJ2-5; D gene unclear. This CDR3 is built from 14 residues. Trimming left V 5 bases short and J 0 bases short, with 10 bases between. In germline, CDR1 is LNHNV, CDR2 YYDKDF (reference sequence). CDR3 amino acids: CATSPRNYQETQYF. DNA of the CDR3: TGTGCCACCAGCCCCAGGAACTACCAAGAGACCCAGTACTTC.

V is TRBV19 and J is TRBJ2-7; 8 positions match TRBD1. The CDR3 is 15 residues long. Germline loops: CDR1 LNHDA, CDR2 SQIVND (reference sequence). The ends lost 5 bases at V and 5 bases at J; junction bases unmatched: 11. Here the CDR3 DNA reads TGTGCCAGTAGTGTAGGACAGGACAGGGTCCACGAGCAGTACTTC. As protein: CASSVGQDRVHEQYF. The full variable domain, rest sourced from reference TRBV19 and TRBJ2-7, is DGGITQSPKYLFRKEGQNVTLSCEQNLNHDAMYWYRQDPGQGLRLIYYSQIVNDFQKGDIAEGYSVSREKKESFPLTVTSAQKNPTAFYLCASSVGQDRVHEQYFGPGTRLTVT.

This clone was counted between two and nine times. The genes are TRBV11-3 and TRBJ1-4; maybe TRBD1 (5 bases). Deletions cut 5 bases from V and 8 bases from J, with 12 bases between. The CDR3 is 13 residues long. Germline V lookup: CDR1 SGHNT, CDR2 YENEEA. As DNA, the CDR3 is TGTGCCAGCAGCCCAGGATCAGGGGAAAAACTGTTTTTT. Protein: CASSPGSGEKLFF. Supplemented by reference TRBV11-3 and TRBJ1-4, the full variable domain reads EAGVVQSPRYKIIEKKQPVAFWCNPISGHNTLYWYLQNLGQGPELLIRYENEEAVDDSQLPKDRFSAERLKGVDSTLKIQPAELGDSAVYLCASSPGSGEKLFFGSGTQLSVL.

V is TRBV6-5 and J is TRBJ1-1; 11 bases match TRBD1. V trimming: 6 bases; J trimming: 5 bases; junction bases outside the gene matches: 2. Germline V gene data show CDR1 as MNHEY and CDR2 as SVGAGI. This CDR3 region has 13 residues. The CDR3 DNA is TGTGCCAGCAGGGACAGGGGGCTGACTGAAGCTTTCTTT. It translates to CASRDRGLTEAFF.

CDR3 loop: CASSYIAGPREQYF. The CDR3 DNA is TGTGCCAGCAGTTACATTGCAGGGCCTCGTGAGCAGTACTTC. The chain couples TRBV6-2 or TRBV6-3 to TRBJ2-7, with D perhaps TRBD1 (5 bases). Trimming removed 2 bases at V and 7 bases at J, with 15 bases between. CDR3 length: 14 amino acids. Germline V gene data show CDR1 as MNHEY and CDR2 as SVGEGT.

The J gene is TRBJ2-5, the V gene TRBV7-9; weak D call: TRBD2 (6 bases). The CDR3 has 14 residues. V was trimmed by 3 bases and J by 4 bases, leaving 12 bases between them. Germline V lookup: CDR1 SEHNR, CDR2 FQNEAQ (reference sequence). CDR3 nucleotides: TGTGCCAGCAGCTTGCGGGAAGGAGGAGAGACCCAGTACTTC. Translating gives CASSLREGGETQYF. Full variable domain (remainder filled in from reference TRBV7-9 and TRBJ2-5): DTGVSQNPRHKITKRGQNVTFRCDPISEHNRLYWYRQTLGQGPEFLTYFQNEAQLEKSRLLSDRFSAERPKGSFSTLEIQRTEQGDSAMYLCASSLREGGETQYFGPGTRLLVL.

CDR3: CSVGQGAKAFF. For the CDR3, the DNA is TGCAGCGTGGGACAGGGGGCTAAAGCTTTCTTT. The V and J genes are TRBV29-1 and TRBJ1-1, with 12 positions matching TRBD1. Looked up from germline, CDR1 is SQVTM and CDR2 is ANQGSEA. The CDR3 is made up of 11 amino acids. V gave up 6 bases and J gave up 9 bases; unmatched junction bases: 2.

This clone was seen a few times. This chain links TRBV19 with TRBJ2-2, with D possibly being TRBD1 (6 bases). CDR3 size: 15 residues. The V gene lost 2 bases and the J gene lost 0 bases, with 7 bases spanning the gap. The germline V gene encodes CDR1 LNHDA and CDR2 SQIVND (reference sequence). The chain's CDR3 is CASSIRTANTGELFF. In DNA, the CDR3 is TGTGCCAGTAGTATAAGGACAGCGAACACCGGGGAGCTGTTTTTT.

The V gene is TRBV29-1, the J gene TRBJ1-1; D is ambiguous. This CDR3 comprises 12 residues. Germline CDR1 reads SQVTM; CDR2 reads ANQGSEA. V was pared by 7 bases and J by 5 bases, with 14 bases between. The CDR3 protein is CSAVGLGTEAFF. CDR3 bases: TGCAGCGCGGTCGGGTTGGGGACTGAAGCTTTCTTT.

This clone was found once. The rearrangement links TRBV6-1 to TRBJ2-3; a weak D match, TRBD2 (6 bases). CDR1 is MNHNS and CDR2 is SASEGT in the germline V gene. The V end lost 6 bases, the J end lost 2 bases, and 15 bases lay between the germline ends. The CDR3 has 15 residues. The CDR3 region has the DNA TGTGCCAGCAGCCGCGGGGCAGCCTACACAGATACGCAGTATTTT. It specifies CASSRGAAYTDTQYF.

V usage is TRBV4-1 and J usage is TRBJ1-3, with D hard to call. The germline gives CDR1 MGHRA, CDR2 YSYEKL. Trimming stripped 3 bases from V and 0 bases from J, with 9 bases between. This CDR3 has 15 residues. Written as DNA, the CDR3 is TGCGCCAGCAGCCACCTCCTGAGCTCTGGAAACACCATATATTTT. The encoded protein is CASSHLLSSGNTIYF.

This clone has a single count. V is TRBV27 and J is TRBJ2-6; D is unclear. The V end was cut by 4 bases, the J end by 3 bases, with 7 bases between. In germline, CDR1 is MNHEY, CDR2 SMNVEV (reference sequence). The CDR3 sequence is 14 residues long. This CDR3 is CASSYDGGANVLTF. The CDR3 DNA sequence: TGTGCCAGCAGTTATGATGGTGGGGCCAACGTCCTGACTTTC.

J is TRBJ2-3 and V is TRBV10-1; 7 nucleotides line up with TRBD2. The J segment lost 2 bases and the V segment lost 0 bases, leaving 5 bases of the junction unmatched. CDR3 length: 16 amino acids. Per germline, CDR1 WNHNN and CDR2 SYGVQD (reference sequence). CDR3 residues: CASSESPGTTTDTQYF. The CDR3 nucleotides read TGCGCCAGCAGTGAGTCCCCAGGGACTACCACAGATACGCAGTATTTT.

The chain links TRBV10-3 to TRBJ2-3, with 10 bases matching TRBD2. Germline CDR1 reads ENHRY; CDR2 reads SYGVKD. The junction had 7 bases not matched to a gene; V was cut back by 6 bases and J by 7 bases. CDR3 size: 14 residues. CDR3 coding DNA: TGTGCCATCAGACCCGGACTAGCGGCCTATACGCAGTATTTT. Protein sequence: CAIRPGLAAYTQYF.

This chain links TRBV3-1 (or the pseudogene TRBV3-2) with TRBJ2-7; 10 bases map to TRBD1. Germline CDR1 is LGHDT and CDR2 is YNNKEL (reference sequence). The J segment lost 12 bases and the V segment lost 3 bases, leaving 2 bases of the junction unmatched. This CDR3 is built from 11 residues. The CDR3 sequence is CASSQDRGVYF. The CDR3 DNA is TGTGCCAGCAGCCAGGACAGGGGGGTGTACTTC.